The rows below give T cell receptor beta chains drawn from one sample of a study of cytomegalovirus exposure and HLA in healthy donors. Assay used: immunoSEQ multiplex PCR; TCRdb lists only in-frame clones, some missing. The sample records roughly 150,000 clones, 82% being singletons. Sequencing input: PBMCs. The receptors stem from a girl aged 2 to 10 in good health and CMV-seropositive. Each CDR3 is given with its conserved first and last residue. The D gene is left open where the match is weak. Clone size appears in some rows only: once, few, many, or a class for an expanded clone.

>NA|TRBD2|TRBV6-6|TRBJ2-3
CASTSGRYTQYF
TGTGCCAGCACTAGCGGGAGATATACGCAGTATTTT
>NA|TRBD2|TRBV7-9|TRBJ2-7
CASSSSPSGSSYEQYF
TGTGCCAGCAGCTCTTCCCCTAGCGGGAGCTCCTACGAGCAGTACTTC
>NA|TRBD2|TRBV28|TRBJ2-1
CASSLLAGVNEQFF
TGTGCCAGCAGTTTACTAGCGGGAGTCAATGAGCAGTTCTTC
>NA|NA|TRBV7-3|TRBJ2-5
CASSMRREETQYF
TGTGCCAGCAGCATGCGAAGAGAAGAGACCCAGTACTTC
>few|NA|TRBV28|TRBJ1-3
CASSLSVSGNTIYF
TGTGCCAGCAGTTTATCGGTCTCTGGAAACACCATATATTTT
>once|TRBD1|TRBV11-2|TRBJ1-1
CASSFTDREGTEAFF
TGTGCCAGCAGCTTTACGGACAGGGAGGGCACTGAAGCTTTCTTT
>NA|TRBD1|TRBV19|TRBJ1-5
CASSISRTGGNQPQHF
TGTGCCAGTAGTATTAGTAGGACAGGGGGTAATCAGCCCCAGCATTTT
>NA|TRBD2|TRBV5-6|TRBJ2-2
CASSFVAGGNTGELFF
TGTGCCAGCAGCTTCGTAGCGGGAGGGAACACCGGGGAGCTGTTTTTT
>NA|NA|TRBV2|TRBJ1-5
CASSEARGSNQPQHF
TGTGCCAGCAGTGAAGCCAGGGGTAGCAATCAGCCCCAGCATTTT
>NA|NA|TRBV11-2|TRBJ2-1
CASSSHTLTSDDEQFF
TGTGCCAGCAGCTCCCATACTTTAACTAGTGACGATGAGCAGTTCTTC
>NA|NA|TRBV19|TRBJ2-7
CASSMGGTTAYEQYF
TGTGCCAGTAGTATGGGCGGGACGACCGCCTACGAGCAGTACTTC
>few|NA|TRBV6-4|TRBJ1-2
CASSEQTGFGYGYTF
TGTGCCAGCAGTGAACAAACAGGGTTCGGCTATGGCTACACCTTC
>NA|NA|TRBV27|TRBJ2-5
CASSLLEETQYF
TGTGCCAGCAGTTTACTTGAAGAGACCCAGTACTTC
>NA|NA|TRBV30|TRBJ2-7
CALAPWGEVRNEQYF
TGTGCCCTGGCCCCGTGGGGAGAAGTACGGAACGAGCAGTACTTC
>NA|NA|TRBV19|TRBJ1-4
CASRAHTGSHPEKLFF
TGTGCCAGTAGGGCGCACACAGGGTCCCACCCCGAAAAACTGTTTTTT
>NA|TRBD1|TRBV29-1|TRBJ2-3
CSVGDRGRRTDTQYF
TGCAGCGTTGGGGACAGGGGGCGCCGAACAGATACGCAGTATTTT
>NA|TRBD1|TRBV6-1|TRBJ2-5
CASSGYSGQGETQYF
TGTGCCAGCAGTGGGTATTCGGGACAGGGGGAGACCCAGTACTTC
>NA|NA|TRBV7-8|TRBJ1-5
CASGRVSNQPQHF
TGTGCCAGCGGGAGGGTTAGCAATCAGCCCCAGCATTTT
>NA|TRBD2|TRBV6-4|TRBJ2-3
CASSDRGGTDTQYF
TGTGCCAGCAGTGATCGGGGGGGCACAGATACGCAGTATTTT
>NA|NA|TRBV30|TRBJ1-1
CAWRHKIRQAINTEAFF
TGTGCCTGGAGGCATAAAATCCGACAGGCGATTAACACTGAAGCTTTCTTT
>NA|TRBD2|TRBV11-3|TRBJ2-3
CASSLGQWTSGSTDTQYF
TGTGCCAGCAGCTTAGGACAATGGACTAGCGGGAGCACAGATACGCAGTATTTT
>once|TRBD1|TRBV14|TRBJ1-1
CASSQGQGSAKAFF
TGTGCCAGCAGCCAAGGACAGGGTTCAGCTAAAGCTTTCTTT
>NA|TRBD2|TRBV29-1|TRBJ2-7
CSVVTSGVTYEQYF
TGCAGCGTGGTGACTAGCGGGGTAACCTACGAGCAGTACTTC
>once|TRBD1|TRBV19|TRBJ1-4
CATSKTGVGEKLFF
TGTGCCACCTCTAAGACAGGGGTTGGTGAAAAACTGTTTTTT
>NA|NA|TRBV20-1|TRBJ2-1
CSAGSYNEQFF
TGCAGTGCTGGTAGCTACAATGAGCAGTTCTTC
>once|TRBD1|TRBV6-4|TRBJ2-6
CASSETGITGANVLTF
TGTGCCAGCAGTGAGACAGGGATAACTGGGGCCAACGTCCTGACTTTC
>NA|NA|TRBV5-4|TRBJ1-1
CASSLDRVEAFF
TGTGCCAGCAGCTTGGACAGGGTCGAAGCTTTCTTT
>once|NA|TRBV14|TRBJ2-7
CASSQRLLLPYEQYF
TGTGCCAGCAGCCAACGACTCCTCTTACCTTACGAGCAGTACTTC
>NA|NA|TRBV2|TRBJ2-7
CASSEAPWHEQYF
TGTGCCAGCAGTGAAGCGCCGTGGCACGAGCAGTACTTC
>NA|NA|TRBV4-2|TRBJ2-3
CASSQDDQGTDTQYF
TGTGCCAGCAGCCAAGATGATCAGGGAACAGATACGCAGTATTTT
>NA|TRBD1|TRBV2|TRBJ1-2
CASSASGTGKGYGYTF
TGTGCCAGCAGCGCATCCGGGACAGGGAAAGGCTATGGCTACACCTTC
>NA|NA|TRBV30|TRBJ1-5
CAWSVPQVNQPQHF
TGTGCCTGGAGTGTACCCCAGGTCAATCAGCCCCAGCATTTT
>NA|NA|TRBV30|TRBJ2-1
CAWSVRVDSTVRFF
TGTGCCTGGAGTGTACGTGTGGACTCCACGGTTAGGTTCTTC
>NA|NA|TRBV7-9|TRBJ1-5
CSSSSDRESSNQPQHF
TGTTCCAGCAGCTCCGACAGAGAATCTAGCAATCAGCCCCAGCATTTT
>NA|NA|TRBV27|TRBJ2-7
CASTAPGRRYEQYF
TGTGCCAGCACCGCGCCCGGGAGACGCTACGAGCAGTACTTC
>NA|TRBD1|TRBV6-1|TRBJ2-7
CASSGRENDRAYEQYF
TGTGCCAGCAGTGGCCGAGAAAATGACAGGGCCTACGAGCAGTACTTC
>NA|NA|TRBV5-1|TRBJ2-7
CASSFARQFNPYEQYF
TGCGCCAGCAGCTTTGCAAGACAGTTCAATCCCTACGAGCAGTACTTC
>once|TRBD1|TRBV28|TRBJ2-7
CASSCRDRLYTESYEQYF
TGTGCCAGCAGTTGCCGGGACAGACTATATACTGAATCCTACGAGCAGTACTTC
>once|NA|TRBV6-1|TRBJ2-6
CASSEEIRAFGANVLTF
TGTGCCAGCAGTGAAGAAATCAGGGCTTTCGGGGCCAACGTCCTGACTTTC
>NA|TRBD1|TRBV30|TRBJ2-7
CAWQTGGSYEQYF
TGTGCCTGGCAAACAGGGGGATCATACGAGCAGTACTTC
>NA|TRBD2|TRBV6-1|TRBJ2-1
CASSTHSGSVNEQFF
TGTGCCAGCAGTACCCATAGCGGGAGTGTGAATGAGCAGTTCTTC
>NA|TRBD2|TRBV5-6|TRBJ2-7
CASSTARLAGDEQYF
TGTGCCAGCAGCACGGCCAGACTAGCGGGAGACGAGCAGTACTTC
>NA|NA|TRBV28|TRBJ2-6
CASSLWIGGPGANVLTF
TGTGCCAGCAGTTTATGGATCGGGGGGCCTGGGGCCAACGTCCTGACTTTC
>NA|TRBD1|TRBV28|TRBJ1-5
CASSPPGTGNQPQHF
TGTGCCAGCAGCCCGCCCGGGACAGGGAATCAGCCCCAGCATTTT
>NA|NA|TRBV28|TRBJ2-3
CASSSLATDTQYF
TGTGCCAGCAGTTCCCTAGCAACGGATACGCAGTATTTT
>NA|TRBD2|TRBV9|TRBJ2-7
CASSPRGSGRASYEQYF
TGTGCCAGCAGCCCCCGAGGGAGCGGGAGGGCCTCCTACGAGCAGTACTTC
>NA|TRBD1|TRBV6-5|TRBJ1-2
CASSTRGGGGGYTF
TGTGCCAGCAGTACCCGAGGGGGCGGTGGAGGCTACACCTTC
>NA|TRBD1|TRBV5-1|TRBJ2-7
CASSRTPGGPRQQYF
TGCGCCAGCAGCAGGACACCAGGGGGTCCTCGTCAGCAGTACTTC
>few|NA|TRBV5-1|TRBJ2-3
CASSAGTYQYADTQYF
TGCGCCAGCAGCGCGGGGACTTATCAGTATGCGGATACGCAGTATTTT
>NA|NA|TRBV30|TRBJ1-2
CAWRAGGGDYFDGYTF
TGTGCCTGGAGGGCTGGCGGGGGGGATTACTTTGATGGCTACACCTTC
>NA|TRBD1|TRBV18|TRBJ1-4
CASSLRGGSTNEKLFF
TGTGCCAGCTCACTCAGAGGGGGCTCAACTAATGAAAAACTGTTTTTT
>NA|NA|TRBV20-1|TRBJ2-7
CSAVAGYEQYF
TGCAGTGCCGTGGCCGGGTACGAGCAGTACTTC
>NA|NA|TRBV5-6|TRBJ2-7
CASSLVNEQYF
TGTGCCAGCAGCTTGGTCAACGAGCAGTACTTC